These 3 T cell receptor beta chains share one sample of origin, sequenced in a study of blood T cell repertoires in COVID-19. Profiling relied on immunoSEQ multiplex PCR, and the TCRdb table lists in-frame clones only, not all of them. The sample carries some 110,000 clones, 81% recorded once. Source material: peripheral blood. The receptors stem from a woman between 65 and 79 years old with acute or convalescent COVID-19.

The chain joins TRBV27 to TRBJ2-7, with 7 bases lining up with TRBD2. The length of the CDR3 is 14 residues. CDR1 MNHEY and CDR2 SMNVEV come from the germline V gene (reference sequence). J gave up 3 bases and V 5 bases, and 7 bases lay outside the gene matches. The CDR3 DNA follows: TGTGCCAGCAGTACCGCTGGGACTAACTACGAGCAGTACTTC. Translated: CASSTAGTNYEQYF.

This chain joins TRBV4-3 and TRBJ2-3; no clear D gene. CDR3 size: 16 residues. The ends were cut back, 0 bases at V and 0 bases at J, with 10 bases in the middle. CDR1 is LGHNA and CDR2 is YSLEER in the germline V gene. The CDR3 sequence: CASSQEWSPSTDTQYF. As DNA, the CDR3 is TGCGCCAGCAGCCAAGAGTGGAGTCCTAGCACAGATACGCAGTATTTT.

V usage is TRBV19 and J usage is TRBJ1-5, with D unresolved. Germline CDR1 LNHDA, CDR2 SQIVND (reference sequence). This CDR3 is built from 16 residues. Trimming left V 3 bases short and J 7 bases short, with 19 bases between. CDR3 loop: CASSILVLSAGQPQHF. In nucleotides, the CDR3 is TGTGCCAGTAGTATTCTTGTACTCTCGGCAGGCCAGCCCCAGCATTTT.